This T cell receptor beta chain was identified in a study of cytomegalovirus exposure and HLA in healthy donors. The study, taken as a whole, reports: Most TCR beta V segments were productive about 90% or about 30% of the time in an earlier analysis. In a later analysis, DRB1 alleles had the most associated TCRs; HLA-C alleles the fewest. The analysis excluded some indistinguishable V segments, including TRBV6-2 and TRBV6-3.

PCR primers comprised 60 Vbeta and 13 Jbeta primers. In the source study's methods: Among the unique TCR beta chains that a later analysis counted, 70 million to 85 million in all, 9.5 million to 12 million were shared. This table comes from immunoSEQ multiplex PCR, and its TCRdb copy is limited to in-frame clones, with some not included. V and J calls and clone size come straight from that table; D and trimming were deduced from the DNA. The table includes about 140,000 clones, around 81% detected once. Trimming stripped 0 bases from V and 1 base from J, with 6 bases between. The CDR3 consists of 14 residues. CDR1 is LGHNT, CDR2 FRNRAP, per germline. This clone was observed once. As yet, its antigen is unknown.

Sequencing was done on a sample of PBMCs. The chain couples TRBV12-5 to TRBJ1-1, with a weak D call TRBD1 (5 bases). The receptor was isolated from a man between 50 and 59 years old in good health and CMV-seronegative. The CDR3 DNA is TGTGCTAGTGGTTTGGTCGGACAGAACACTGAAGCTTTCTTT. As protein: CASGLVGQNTEAFF.